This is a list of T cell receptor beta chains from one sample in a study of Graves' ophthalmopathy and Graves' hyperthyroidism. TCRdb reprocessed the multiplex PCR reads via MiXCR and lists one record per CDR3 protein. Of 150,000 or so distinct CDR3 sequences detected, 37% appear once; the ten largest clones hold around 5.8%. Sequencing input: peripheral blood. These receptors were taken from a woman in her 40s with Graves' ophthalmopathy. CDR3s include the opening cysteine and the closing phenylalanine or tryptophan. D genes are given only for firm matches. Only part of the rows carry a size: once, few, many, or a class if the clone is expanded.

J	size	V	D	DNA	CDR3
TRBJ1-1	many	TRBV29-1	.	TGCAGCGTGACAGTTAATAGGGACACTGAAGCTTTCTTT	CSVTVNRDTEAFF
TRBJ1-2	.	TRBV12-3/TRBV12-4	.	TGTGCCAGCAGTTTGGGATTCTCGTATGGCTACACCTTC	CASSLGFSYGYTF
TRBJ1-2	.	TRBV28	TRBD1	TGTGCCAGCAGTTCCCGGACAGGGAAGGGCTACACCTTC	CASSSRTGKGYTF
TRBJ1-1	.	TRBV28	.	TGTGCCATCAGTCCGGGACGAGGAACTGAAGCTTTCTTT	CAISPGRGTEAFF
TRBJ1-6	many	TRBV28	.	TGTGCCAGCAGTTTAGGTCTAAATTCACCCCTCCACTTT	CASSLGLNSPLHF
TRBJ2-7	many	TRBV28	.	TGTGCCAGCTGTTCAGAAGCCTACGAGCAGTACTTC	CASCSEAYEQYF
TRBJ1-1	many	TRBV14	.	TGTGCCAGCAGCCAATCCGGGACAACGAACACTGAAGCTTTCTTT	CASSQSGTTNTEAFF
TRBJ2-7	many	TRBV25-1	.	TGTGCCAGCAGTGAACCCCGGGGTGATACTAGCTCCTACGAGCAGTACTTC	CASSEPRGDTSSYEQYF
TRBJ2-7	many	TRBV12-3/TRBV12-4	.	TGTGCCAGCAGCCTCCGGGACACAAACTACGAGCAGTACTTC	CASSLRDTNYEQYF
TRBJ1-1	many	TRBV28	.	TGTGCCAGCAGTTCCACTAGGAACACTGAAGCTTTCTTT	CASSSTRNTEAFF
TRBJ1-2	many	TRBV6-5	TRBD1	TGTGCCAGCAGTTACTACGGACAGGGGGACTATGGCTACACCTTC	CASSYYGQGDYGYTF
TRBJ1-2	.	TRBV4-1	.	TGCGCCAGCAGCCAACCCACGGGGGGCGCCGGGTATGGCTACACCTTC	CASSQPTGGAGYGYTF
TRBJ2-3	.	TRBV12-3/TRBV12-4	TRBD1	TGTGCCAGCAAAGGGGGCCATGAGTATTTT	CASKGGHEYF
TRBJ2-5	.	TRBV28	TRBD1	TGTGCCAGCAGCCCGACAGGGGGCTCAGAGACCCAGTACTTC	CASSPTGGSETQYF
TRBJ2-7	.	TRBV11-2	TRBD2	TGTGCCAGCAGAGCACTAGCGGGGGGCTCCTACGAGCAGTACTTC	CASRALAGGSYEQYF
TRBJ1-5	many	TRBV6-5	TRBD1	TGTGCCAGCCGTCAACGGATCATGACAGGGGCAGGCAATCAGCCCCAGCATTTT	CASRQRIMTGAGNQPQHF
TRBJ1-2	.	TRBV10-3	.	TGTGCCCTCGAACAAGTTCGGGGCCATGGCTACACCTTC	CALEQVRGHGYTF
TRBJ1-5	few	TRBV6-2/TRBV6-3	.	TGTGCCAGCAGTTATCCGGGGCATCAGCCCCAGCATTTT	CASSYPGHQPQHF
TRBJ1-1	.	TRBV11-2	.	TGTGCCAGCAGCTCGTGGACTGCAAAAGCTTTCTTT	CASSSWTAKAFF
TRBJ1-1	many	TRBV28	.	TGTGCCAGCAGCACCACTGAAGCTTTCTTT	CASSTTEAFF
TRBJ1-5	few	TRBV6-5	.	TGTGCCAGCAGTTACTATGGGGGGGAAAAGCCCCAGCATTTT	CASSYYGGEKPQHF
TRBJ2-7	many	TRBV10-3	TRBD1	TGTGCCATCAGTGTGGGGACAGGATCCTACGAGCAGTACTTC	CAISVGTGSYEQYF
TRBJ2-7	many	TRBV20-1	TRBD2	TGCAGTGCTAGAGCACTAGCGGGGGACCGCTCCTACGAGCAGTACTTC	CSARALAGDRSYEQYF
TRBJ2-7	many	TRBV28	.	TGTGCCAGCAGCCACGGACCGCTACGGAGTCTGTACTTC	CASSHGPLRSLYF
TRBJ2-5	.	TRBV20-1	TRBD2	TGCAGTGCTAGGAGGCTAGCGGGAGAGTCGGAGACCCAGTACTTC	CSARRLAGESETQYF
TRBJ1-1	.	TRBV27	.	TGTGCCAGCAGTCGTACAGGGTTGACTGAAGCTTTCTTT	CASSRTGLTEAFF
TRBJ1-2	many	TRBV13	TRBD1	TGTGCCAGCAGCCCGAGGACAGGGGGCGGGGACGGCTACACCTTC	CASSPRTGGGDGYTF
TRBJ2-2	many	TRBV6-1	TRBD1	TGTGCCAGCAGCCCAGGACAGGGGGCGGGGACCGGGGAGCTGTTTTTT	CASSPGQGAGTGELFF
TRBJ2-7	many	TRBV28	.	TGTGCCAGCAGTTTAGACAGTAACGAGCAGTACTTC	CASSLDSNEQYF
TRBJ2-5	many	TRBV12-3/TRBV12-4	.	TGTGCCAGCAGTTTACTTAGGGAAGAGACCCAGTACTTC	CASSLLREETQYF
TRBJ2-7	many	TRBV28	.	TGTGCCAGCAGTGTTCTGACCAACCGGGACAACTCCTACGAGCAGTACTTC	CASSVLTNRDNSYEQYF
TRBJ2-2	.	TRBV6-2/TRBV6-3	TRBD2	TGTGCCAGCAGTTTCCCCTTTCAGCGGGAGGGCCGCACCGGGGAGCTGTTTTTT	CASSFPFQREGRTGELFF
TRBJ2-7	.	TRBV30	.	TGTGCCTGGAGTACCACAGGAGGCGAGCAGTACTTC	CAWSTTGGEQYF
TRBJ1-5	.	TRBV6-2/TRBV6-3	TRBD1	TGTGCCATCGGACAGGGGTATCAGCCCCAGCATTTT	CAIGQGYQPQHF
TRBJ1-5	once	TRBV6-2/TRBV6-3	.	TGTGCCAGCAGACAGGGCCCCTCCAATCAGCCCCAGCATTTT	CASRQGPSNQPQHF
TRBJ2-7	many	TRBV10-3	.	TGTGCCATCAGTGACAGGGGCGGATACGAGCAGTACTTC	CAISDRGGYEQYF
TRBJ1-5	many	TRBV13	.	TGTGCCAGCAGCTTAAGCTCCGGGACACAAGGCAATCAGCCCCAGCATTTT	CASSLSSGTQGNQPQHF
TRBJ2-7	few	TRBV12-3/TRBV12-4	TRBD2	TGTGCCAGCAGTTTAACTAGCGGAGACTACGAGCAGTACTTC	CASSLTSGDYEQYF
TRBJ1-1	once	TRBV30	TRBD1	TGTGCCTGCACCGGACAGGGGGACACTGAAGCTTTCTTT	CACTGQGDTEAFF
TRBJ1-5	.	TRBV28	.	TGTGCCAGCAGTCGCTACAGGCCCGGGCAGCCCCAGCATTTT	CASSRYRPGQPQHF
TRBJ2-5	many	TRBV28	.	TGTGCCAGCAGTCGGACGACTATCTTGGTGGAGACCCAGTACTTC	CASSRTTILVETQYF
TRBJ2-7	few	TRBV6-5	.	TGTGCCAGCAGTTTTACAGGGTCCTCCGAGCAGTACTTC	CASSFTGSSEQYF
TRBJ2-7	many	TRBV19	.	TGTGCCAGTAGTGAGGCAGCTACCTACGAGCAGTACTTC	CASSEAATYEQYF
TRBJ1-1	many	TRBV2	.	TGTGCCAGCAGTGATATTGTGAGGGGGTCGGACACTGAAGCTTTCTTT	CASSDIVRGSDTEAFF
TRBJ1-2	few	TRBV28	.	TGTGCCAGCAGTTTATGGTCAGGGTATGGCTACACCTTC	CASSLWSGYGYTF
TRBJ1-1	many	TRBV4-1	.	TGCGCCAGCAGCCAAACGGGAGCCACGGCCAACACTGAAGCTTTCTTT	CASSQTGATANTEAFF
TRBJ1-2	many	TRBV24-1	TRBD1	TGTGCCACCAGTGACTGGACAGGCTCCTATGGCTACACCTTC	CATSDWTGSYGYTF
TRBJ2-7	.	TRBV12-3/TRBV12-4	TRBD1	TGTGCCAGCAGTCAAGGGACAGCTTTTTACGAGCAGTACTTC	CASSQGTAFYEQYF
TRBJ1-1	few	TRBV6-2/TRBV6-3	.	TGTGCCAGCAGTCCAGCGGGGACAACGACCGGTAAAGCTTTCTTT	CASSPAGTTTGKAFF
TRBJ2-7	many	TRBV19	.	TGTGCCAGTAGCACGGACTTCTACGAGCAGTACTTC	CASSTDFYEQYF
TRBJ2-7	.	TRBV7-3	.	TGTGCCAGCAGCCTCCCATACGAGCAGTACTTC	CASSLPYEQYF
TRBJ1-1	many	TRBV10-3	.	TGTGCCATCAGTGAGTCGGTAAAACACCAGGTGGACAAAGCTTTCTTT	CAISESVKHQVDKAFF
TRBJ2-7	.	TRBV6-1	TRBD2	TGTGCCAGCAGTGAATATCAGGGAGGGGAGCAGTACTTC	CASSEYQGGEQYF
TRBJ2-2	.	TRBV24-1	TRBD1	TGTGCCACCAGTGATCCGGACAGGCCCTCCACCGGGGAGCTGTTTTTT	CATSDPDRPSTGELFF
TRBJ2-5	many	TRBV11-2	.	TGTGCCAGCAGCTTAGGAAGTTGGCCTTCGGCACAAGAGACCCAGTACTTC	CASSLGSWPSAQETQYF